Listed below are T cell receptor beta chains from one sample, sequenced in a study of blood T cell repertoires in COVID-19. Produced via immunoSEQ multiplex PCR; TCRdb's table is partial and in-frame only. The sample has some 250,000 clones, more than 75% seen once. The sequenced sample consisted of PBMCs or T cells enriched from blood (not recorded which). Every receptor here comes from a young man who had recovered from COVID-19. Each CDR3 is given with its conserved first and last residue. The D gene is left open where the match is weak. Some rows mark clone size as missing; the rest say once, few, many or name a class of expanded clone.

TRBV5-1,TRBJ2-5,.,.,CASSLASRETQYF,TGCGCCAGCAGCTTGGCCTCCAGGGAGACCCAGTACTTC
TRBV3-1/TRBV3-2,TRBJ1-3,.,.,CASTPNAPLASGNTIYF,TGTGCCAGCACTCCAAACGCCCCCCTGGCCTCTGGAAACACCATATATTTT
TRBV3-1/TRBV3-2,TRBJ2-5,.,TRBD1,CASSPWGQGARETQYF,TGTGCCAGCAGCCCTTGGGGCCAGGGGGCCCGGGAGACCCAGTACTTC
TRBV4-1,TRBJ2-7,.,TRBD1,CASSQGTGELPEQYF,TGCGCCAGCAGCCAAGGGACAGGGGAACTCCCAGAGCAGTACTTC
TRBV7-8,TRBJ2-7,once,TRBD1,CASSPKDRNYYEQYF,TGTGCCAGCAGCCCAAAGGACAGGAACTACTACGAGCAGTACTTC
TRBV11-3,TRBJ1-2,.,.,CASSGGPNYGYTF,TGTGCCAGCAGCGGCGGGCCTAACTATGGCTACACCTTC
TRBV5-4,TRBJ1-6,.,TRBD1,CASSSRDRGDSPLHF,TGTGCCAGCAGCTCCCGGGACAGGGGTGATTCACCCCTCCACTTT
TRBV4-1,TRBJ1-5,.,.,CASSQDDQPQHF,TGCGCCAGCAGCCAAGACGATCAGCCCCAGCATTTT
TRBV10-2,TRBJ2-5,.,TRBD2,CASNGLAGTQETQYF,TGCGCCAGCAACGGACTAGCGGGGACCCAAGAGACCCAGTACTTC
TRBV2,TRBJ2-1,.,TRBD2,CASQTRLAGYNEQFF,TGTGCCAGCCAAACTAGACTAGCGGGATACAATGAGCAGTTCTTC
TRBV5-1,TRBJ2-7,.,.,CASRPLSPAWSDSYEQYF,TGCGCCAGCAGGCCCCTATCCCCCGCGTGGTCCGACTCCTACGAGCAGTACTTC
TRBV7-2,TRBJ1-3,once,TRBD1,CASSRSTGGYTIYF,TGTGCCAGCAGCAGATCCACAGGGGGTTACACCATATATTTT
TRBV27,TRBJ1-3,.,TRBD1,CASRPTGAAGNTIYF,TGTGCCAGCAGACCTACAGGGGCGGCTGGAAACACCATATATTTT
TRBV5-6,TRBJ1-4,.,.,CASSLVRSNEKLFF,TGTGCCAGCAGCTTGGTACGGAGTAATGAAAAACTGTTTTTT
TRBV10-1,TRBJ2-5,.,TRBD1,CASSRGQGRGETQYF,TGCGCCAGCAGCCGGGGACAGGGGAGAGGGGAGACCCAGTACTTC
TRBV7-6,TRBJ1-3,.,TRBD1,CASSLYDRGLNPSGNTIYF,TGTGCCAGCAGCTTATATGACAGGGGATTAAATCCTTCTGGAAACACCATATATTTT
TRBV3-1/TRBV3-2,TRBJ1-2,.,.,CASSQDDIIYGYTF,TGTGCCAGCAGCCAAGATGACATAATCTATGGCTACACCTTC
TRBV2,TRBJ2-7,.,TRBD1,CASRVGQGAYEQYF,TGTGCCAGCAGAGTCGGACAGGGCGCCTACGAGCAGTACTTC
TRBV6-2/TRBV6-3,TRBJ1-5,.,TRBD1,CASSPRDRGLGPQHF,TGTGCCAGCAGTCCAAGGGACAGGGGCTTAGGGCCCCAGCATTTT
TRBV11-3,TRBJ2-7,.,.,CASSAGETYEQYF,TGTGCCAGCAGCGCCGGGGAGACCTACGAGCAGTACTTC
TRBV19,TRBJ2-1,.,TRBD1,CATGPGGSYNEQFF,TGTGCCACGGGCCCAGGGGGCTCCTACAATGAGCAGTTCTTC
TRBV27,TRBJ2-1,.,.,CASSPSSPYNEQFF,TGTGCCAGCAGCCCCAGTTCCCCCTACAATGAGCAGTTCTTC
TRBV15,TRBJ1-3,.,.,CATSTGGRGNTIYF,TGTGCCACCAGCACCGGTGGGAGAGGAAACACCATATATTTT
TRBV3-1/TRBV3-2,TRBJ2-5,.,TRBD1,CASSQRKTGERGQETQYF,TGTGCCAGCAGCCAAAGGAAAACAGGGGAGAGGGGACAAGAGACCCAGTACTTC
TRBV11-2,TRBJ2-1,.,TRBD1,CASSSTRTGVEQFF,TGTGCCAGCAGCTCAACGAGGACAGGGGTTGAGCAGTTCTTC
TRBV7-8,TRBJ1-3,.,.,CASSFGGWVRNPSGNTIYF,TGTGCCAGCAGCTTTGGGGGGTGGGTCCGAAACCCGTCTGGAAACACCATATATTTT